A single sample gave rise to the 26 T cell receptor beta chains below, sequenced in a study of shared clonotypes between healthy human individuals. Naive CD8 cells, CD45RO-negative and positively selected for CCR7, excluded terminally differentiated effector memory CD45RA+ cells. Produced via immunoSEQ multiplex PCR; TCRdb's table is partial and in-frame only. The sample yields approximately 2,000,000 clones, 90% to 95% seen once. The sequenced sample was naive CD8+ T cells from PBMCs. Receptors originate from a young man in good health. Some clones in this sample may be carry-over from other donors' samples.

The DNA for the CDR3 is TGTGCCAGCAGCTTAACCGGGACAGGGCTATGGACAGATACGCAGTATTTT. This translates into CASSLTGTGLWTDTQYF. The chain is built from TRBV11-2 and TRBJ2-3, with 9 bases that match TRBD1. V gave up 2 bases and J gave up 3 bases; unmatched junction bases: 9. The CDR3 extends over 17 amino acids. Germline V gene sequence: CDR1 SGHAT, CDR2 FQNNGV.

The table lists this clone with a few counts. The rearrangement joins TRBV30 to TRBJ1-3; D unclear. From germline, CDR1 is GTSNPN and CDR2 SVGIG (reference sequence). V gave up 2 bases and J gave up 0 bases, with 8 bases separating them. CDR3 length: 14 amino acids. CDR3 residues: CAWSWESSGNTIYF. The DNA for the CDR3 is TGTGCCTGGAGTTGGGAGAGCTCTGGAAACACCATATATTTT.

V and J are TRBV28 and TRBJ2-7; D call uncertain. The CDR3 is made up of 11 amino acids. Looked up from germline, CDR1 is MDHEN and CDR2 is SYDVKM. V was cut by 6 bases and J by 7 bases, with 10 bases left in between. The DNA of the CDR3 is TGTGCCAGCAGCAGCTACATAGAGCAGTACTTC. This encodes CASSSYIEQYF.

J is TRBJ2-5 and V is TRBV6-5; the D call may be TRBD1 or TRBD2 (5 bases each). This CDR3 spans 15 amino acids. Per the germline V gene, CDR1 is MNHEY and CDR2 is SVGAGI. The V gene lost 4 bases and the J gene lost 0 bases, with 12 bases spanning the gap. The CDR3 coding sequence is TGTGCCAGCAGTTCTCGGAGAGGGGACCAAGAGACCCAGTACTTC. Amino acids: CASSSRRGDQETQYF.

The chain is built from TRBV5-1 and TRBJ2-1, with 8 bases fitting TRBD2. CDR1 is SGHRS, CDR2 YFSETQ, per germline. The CDR3 spans 16 residues. V trimming: 2 bases; J trimming: 3 bases; junction bases outside the gene matches: 7. The CDR3, as DNA: TGCGCCAGCAGCTTTTACGGAGCGGGGGACTACAATGAGCAGTTCTTC. Its protein is CASSFYGAGDYNEQFF.

The chain uses TRBV19 and TRBJ1-4; D not certain. Germline V CDR1 and CDR2: LNHDA, SQIVND (reference sequence). The CDR3 extends over 11 amino acids. V was pared by 6 bases and J by 10 bases, with 9 bases between. CDR3 region: CASRIFGKLFF. In nucleotides, the CDR3 is TGTGCCAGTAGGATTTTTGGAAAACTGTTTTTT.

This rearrangement joins TRBV30 to TRBJ2-7; a possible D gene is TRBD2 (7 bases). The CDR3 covers 14 residues. The germline V gene encodes CDR1 GTSNPN and CDR2 SVGIG (reference sequence). V was clipped by 3 bases and J by 3 bases, with 15 bases between them. CDR3 nucleotides: TGTGCCTGGAGCTGGGGGGGCAGGAGCTACGAGCAGTACTTC. This encodes CAWSWGGRSYEQYF.

This chain links TRBV19 with TRBJ1-1; no clear D. Trimming took off 3 bases at V and 1 base at J, with 12 bases between the two ends. Germline loops: CDR1 LNHDA, CDR2 SQIVND (reference sequence). CDR3 size: 15 residues. CDR3 nucleotides: TGTGCCAGTAGTATGTACCCCACACCGAACACTGAAGCTTTCTTT. Translating gives CASSMYPTPNTEAFF.

This clone came up a few times. The chain recombines TRBV5-1 with TRBJ1-1; unclear D gene. V lost 4 bases and J 1 base, leaving 11 bases between the germline ends. Per germline, CDR1 SGHRS and CDR2 YFSETQ. The CDR3 runs 14 residues. CDR3 region: CASSTTRKNTEAFF. In DNA form, the CDR3 reads TGCGCCAGCAGCACGACACGGAAGAACACTGAAGCTTTCTTT.

The chain links TRBV7-2 to TRBJ2-7, with D possibly being TRBD1 (6 bases). The germline CDR1 and CDR2 sequences are SGHTA and FQGNSA. The CDR3 runs to 14 residues. Deletions cut 6 bases from V and 3 bases from J, with 15 bases between. This CDR3 reads CASSRRGEGYEQYF. CDR3 DNA sequence: TGTGCCAGCAGTCGCAGGGGAGAGGGCTACGAGCAGTACTTC.

V and J are TRBV19 and TRBJ2-7; no definite D call. The CDR3 extends over 14 amino acids. CDR1 is LNHDA, CDR2 SQIVND, per germline (reference sequence). V dropped 0 bases and J dropped 0 bases, with 6 bases sitting between them. CDR3 coding DNA: TGTGCCAGTAGTATAGATTGGAGCTCCTACGAGCAGTACTTC. This translates into CASSIDWSSYEQYF. The complete variable domain, with remaining parts taken from reference TRBV19 and TRBJ2-7, reads DGGITQSPKYLFRKEGQNVTLSCEQNLNHDAMYWYRQDPGQGLRLIYYSQIVNDFQKGDIAEGYSVSREKKESFPLTVTSAQKNPTAFYLCASSIDWSSYEQYFGPGTRLTVT.

The J gene is TRBJ2-5, the V gene TRBV10-3; the D gene is possibly TRBD2 (6 bases). The CDR3 extends over 14 amino acids. CDR1 and CDR2 from the germline V gene are ENHRY and SYGVKD. The V gene lost 7 bases and the J gene lost 5 bases, with 17 bases spanning the gap. The CDR3 nucleotides are TGTGCCATCATGAGGGACCTCCGGGAGGAGACCCAGTACTTC. Its translation is CAIMRDLREETQYF.

The chain joins TRBV11-2 to TRBJ1-1; D is uncertain. V gave up 1 base and J gave up 5 bases, with 11 bases separating them. The germline gives CDR1 SGHAT, CDR2 FQNNGV. CDR3 length: 14 residues. CDR3 nucleotide sequence: TGTGCCAGCAGCTTAGCTCGGCGGGGAACTGAAGCTTTCTTT. Amino acid sequence: CASSLARRGTEAFF.

The chain joins TRBV13 to TRBJ1-5; tentatively, D is TRBD1 (5 bases). V gave up 2 bases and J gave up 1 base, with 21 bases separating them. This CDR3 is 19 amino acids long. Germline V gives CDR1 PRHDT, CDR2 FYEKMQ (reference sequence). CDR3 in DNA: TGTGCCAGCAGCTTATTTGCGTCGCGAAGGGGTGGGAGCAATCAGCCCCAGCATTTT. Encoded protein: CASSLFASRRGGSNQPQHF.

On this clone: This sample also contains other DNA sequences that code for the same CDR3. The chain combines TRBV27 with TRBJ2-7; TRBD1 agrees at 9 bases. J lost 2 bases, V lost 5 bases, and 4 bases had no gene match. Germline assignment: CDR1 MNHEY and CDR2 SMNVEV (reference sequence). The CDR3 runs to 14 residues. The CDR3 here is CASSPDRGAYEQYF. For the CDR3, the DNA is TGTGCCAGCAGTCCCGACAGGGGGGCCTACGAGCAGTACTTC.

The rearrangement links TRBV28 to TRBJ2-3; 11 nucleotides line up with TRBD1. This CDR3 comprises 14 residues. Germline V gene sequence: CDR1 MDHEN, CDR2 SYDVKM. J was trimmed by 3 bases and V by 10 bases; bases with no gene match: 6. The CDR3, as DNA: TGTGCCACCACTGGACAGGGGGCAACAGATACGCAGTATTTT. It specifies CATTGQGATDTQYF.

The chain combines TRBV7-9 with TRBJ1-2, with D perhaps matching TRBD1 (6 bases). Germline loops: CDR1 SEHNR, CDR2 FQNEAQ (reference sequence). The V and J ends lost 2 bases and 0 bases respectively, with 13 bases between them. CDR3 length: 16 amino acids. CDR3 coding DNA: TGTGCCAGCAGCTTAAGGGGGGGCAACTCTAACTATGGCTACACCTTC. Translated: CASSLRGGNSNYGYTF. The variable domain in full, completed from reference TRBV7-9 and TRBJ1-2, reads DTGVSQNPRHKITKRGQNVTFRCDPISEHNRLYWYRQTLGQGPEFLTYFQNEAQLEKSRLLSDRFSAERPKGSFSTLEIQRTEQGDSAMYLCASSLRGGNSNYGYTFGSGTRLTVV.

This sequence joins TRBV28 and TRBJ2-5; D could derive from TRBD1 or TRBD2 (5 bases each). The CDR3 is made up of 14 amino acids. Germline V CDR1 and CDR2: MDHEN, SYDVKM. Trimming removed 5 bases from V and 5 bases from J, with 15 bases in between. The CDR3 DNA follows: TGTGCCAGCAGTCCCCCTTTCAGGGACGAGACCCAGTACTTC. Translation: CASSPPFRDETQYF.

This clone was seen once. The rearrangement joins TRBV5-1 to TRBJ1-1; D might be TRBD1 (6 bases). Looked up from germline, CDR1 is SGHRS and CDR2 is YFSETQ. V shed 0 bases and J shed 6 bases, with 18 bases lying between them. CDR3 length: 16 residues. The CDR3 here is CASSLDGSTGWAEAFF. Written as DNA, the CDR3 is TGCGCCAGCAGCTTGGACGGGTCGACAGGTTGGGCTGAAGCTTTCTTT.

The gene calls are TRBV7-9 and TRBJ2-5; 7 nucleotides agree with TRBD2. CDR3 length: 12 residues. Germline lookup yields CDR1 SEHNR and CDR2 FQNEAQ (reference sequence). The trim removed 11 bases at V and 4 bases at J, leaving 7 bases unmatched. The CDR3 DNA is TGTGCCTGCGGACTAGTGTCAGAGACCCAGTACTTC. Translated, it gives CACGLVSETQYF.

The chain couples TRBV27 to TRBJ2-7, with TRBD1 as a possible D gene (6 bases). The CDR3 is made up of 17 amino acids. Germline CDR1 and CDR2: MNHEY and SMNVEV (reference sequence). V was shortened by 3 bases and J by 2 bases, with 20 bases between the two germline ends. The CDR3 sequence: CASSFLKTTGETYEQYF. CDR3 coding DNA: TGTGCCAGCAGTTTTTTGAAAACGACAGGAGAAACCTACGAGCAGTACTTC.

The genes are TRBV30 and TRBJ2-3, with TRBD2 as a possible D gene (7 bases). The V gene's germline CDR1 is GTSNPN and CDR2 SVGIG (reference sequence). V shed 3 bases and J shed 4 bases, with 26 bases lying between them. The CDR3 is made up of 18 amino acids. CDR3 nucleotides: TGTGCCTGGAGGGACACAGGGTCCACCTGGGAGGGCGCAGATACGCAGTATTTT. Protein sequence: CAWRDTGSTWEGADTQYF.

This sequence joins TRBV6-1 and TRBJ1-2; D is uncertain. V was trimmed by 10 bases and J by 4 bases, leaving 10 bases between them. CDR1 and CDR2 from the germline V gene are MNHNS and SASEGT. This CDR3 spans 11 amino acids. CDR3 DNA: TGTGCCACCGTAGAGTCCTATGGCTACACCTTC. It translates to CATVESYGYTF.

The chain has TRBV6-5 and TRBJ2-2; 8 positions match TRBD2. Germline V gene data show CDR1 as MNHEY and CDR2 as SVGAGI. Germline trimming cut 5 bases from V and 4 bases from J; bases unmatched to any gene: 3. The CDR3 is made up of 14 amino acids. The CDR3 sequence is CASSLRGGTGELFF. CDR3 DNA sequence: TGTGCCAGCAGTCTCCGGGGGGGCACCGGGGAGCTGTTTTTT.

This rearrangement joins TRBV27 to TRBJ2-5, with D perhaps TRBD1 (6 bases). V shed 0 bases and J shed 2 bases, with 10 bases lying between them. CDR1 and CDR2 from the germline V gene are MNHEY and SMNVEV (reference sequence). The CDR3 is 15 residues long. DNA for the CDR3: TGTGCCAGCAGTTTATCGGACAGACCGCAAGAGACCCAGTACTTC. Translated: CASSLSDRPQETQYF.

This clone came up once. The chain links TRBV27 to TRBJ2-2; D is unresolved. The CDR3 extends over 15 amino acids. V was cut by 3 bases and J by 0 bases, with 8 bases left in between. Germline CDR1 reads MNHEY; CDR2 reads SMNVEV (reference sequence). The CDR3 loop reads CASSFSISNTGELFF. As DNA, the CDR3 is TGTGCCAGCAGTTTTTCTATATCGAACACCGGGGAGCTGTTTTTT.